The next 9 T cell receptor beta chains were all read from a single sample in a study of T cells in Graves' hyperthyroidism and ophthalmopathy. The TCR beta CDR3 regions underwent amplification using RNA transcripts as the source. A first-round RT-PCR of the TCR CDR3 used the HTBI primer set. MiXCR, applied by TCRdb to the multiplex PCR reads, yields one record per CDR3 protein. Counted here are more than 350,000 distinct CDR3 sequences, roughly 15% occurring once; the ten biggest clones make up 15% to 20%. Specimen: blood. Receptors originate from a woman aged 25 to 39 with Graves' ophthalmopathy.

At least ten counts were recorded for this clonotype. The V and J genes are TRBV6-1 and TRBJ1-5; D call uncertain. Germline CDR1 is MNHNS and CDR2 is SASEGT. V lost 4 bases and J 5 bases, leaving 15 bases between the germline ends. This CDR3 is built from 15 residues. This CDR3 is CASSGGLGFDQPQHF. For the CDR3, the DNA is TGTGCCAGCAGTGGAGGTCTCGGATTCGATCAGCCCCAGCATTTT.

The CDR3 DNA sequence: TGTGCCAGCAGCTTACAGGGGGGGGGGGGGGGGGCCACCCAGTACTTC. As protein: CASSLQGGGGGATQYF. The chain joins TRBV7-2 to TRBJ2-5, with D possibly called TRBD1 or TRBD2 (7 bases each). Between the trimmed V and J ends, which lost 2 bases and 8 bases, there was a span of 21 bases. CDR1 SGHTA and CDR2 FQGNSA come from the germline V gene. CDR3 size: 16 residues.

This clonotype was seen repeatedly, ten times or more. This chain connects TRBV7-9 to TRBJ2-3; TRBD1 aligns across 9 bases. V shed 4 bases, J shed 3 bases, and the junction held 5 bases outside the gene matches. The germline V gene has CDR1 SEHNR and CDR2 FQNEAQ (reference sequence). The CDR3 is made up of 15 amino acids. CDR3 nucleotide sequence: TGTGCCAGCAGCTCCCGGGACAGGGAGACAGATACGCAGTATTTT. Translation: CASSSRDRETDTQYF.

This clonotype was recorded many times. In nucleotides, the CDR3 is TGTGCCACCAGTGATTTGGACGGGGAAGACTATGGCTACACCTTC. It encodes CATSDLDGEDYGYTF. This chain uses TRBV24-1 with TRBJ1-2, with D uncertain. Trimming removed 0 bases from V and 3 bases from J, with 10 bases in between. CDR1 is KGHDR, CDR2 SFDVKD, per germline. This CDR3 region has 15 residues.

This clonotype occurred many times. The V and J genes are TRBV7-2 and TRBJ2-1; D gene ambiguous. The germline V gene encodes CDR1 SGHTA and CDR2 FQGNSA. This CDR3 has 11 residues. With 4 bases removed from V and 8 bases from J, the gap between germline ends came to 6 bases. CDR3 DNA: TGTGCCAGCAGCTATACGGATGAGCAGTTCTTC. Amino acid sequence: CASSYTDEQFF.

Many counts were recorded for this clonotype. This rearrangement joins TRBV2 to TRBJ1-6; 10 bases are a match to TRBD1. The CDR3 loop spans 15 amino acids. Germline-derived CDR1 and CDR2 are SNHLY and FYNNEI. Trimming cost V 7 bases and J 7 bases; bases outside gene matches: 7. The CDR3 DNA reads as TGTGCCAGCATACCCGGGACAGGGGTGAATTCACCCCTCCACTTT. Amino acid sequence: CASIPGTGVNSPLHF. Full variable domain (missing parts from reference TRBV2 and TRBJ1-6): EPEVTQTPSHQVTQMGQEVILRCVPISNHLYFYWYRQILGQKVEFLVSFYNNEISEKSEIFDDQFSVERPDGSNFTLKIRSTKLEDSAMYFCASIPGTGVNSPLHFGNGTRLTVT.

This clonotype has only a few counts. V usage is TRBV12-3 or TRBV12-4 and J usage is TRBJ1-4; TRBD1 matches at 9 bases. V lost 6 bases and J lost 8; bases outside the gene matches: 13. The CDR3 totals 16 residues. CDR3 DNA sequence: TGTGCCAGCAGCGACATACAGGGGGCGCGGGAAGAAAAACTGTTTTTT. It translates to CASSDIQGAREEKLFF.

This clonotype was observed a few times. This CDR3 reads CASSILTANYGYTF. The CDR3 DNA reads as TGTGCCAGTAGTATTTTGACGGCAAACTATGGCTACACCTTC. The J gene is TRBJ1-2, the V gene TRBV19; no clear D. There are 14 residues in the CDR3. V was clipped by 3 bases and J by 2 bases, with 10 bases between them. CDR1 and CDR2 (germline): LNHDA, SQIVND (reference sequence).

This clonotype was seen ten or more times. The chain links TRBV7-9 to TRBJ2-5; D gene uncertain. The V end was cut by 6 bases, the J end by 7 bases, with 21 bases between. The CDR3 extends over 15 amino acids. Germline assignment: CDR1 SEHNR and CDR2 FQNEAQ (reference sequence). The CDR3 region is CASSQAVSPDWTQYF. The CDR3 nucleotides are TGTGCCAGCAGTCAGGCGGTCTCTCCGGATTGGACCCAGTACTTC.